What follows is one TCR beta chain and its context. Trimming took 2 bases from V and 0 from J; bases not matched to a gene: 1. CDR3 length: 15 amino acids. The germline V gene encodes CDR1 MDHEN and CDR2 SYDVKM. The source of the sample is a study of blood T cell repertoires in COVID-19. Data came from immunoSEQ multiplex PCR; TCRdb stores just in-frame clones and leaves some out. Altogether some 300,000 clones are present, about 91% being singletons, with the ten largest covering approximately 6.6%. The sequenced material came from peripheral blood. The gene calls are TRBV28 and TRBJ2-1, with 7 positions matching TRBD2. This TCR was recovered from a woman aged 25 to 39 who had recovered from COVID-19. CDR3 loop: CASSLRGGSYNEQFF. The CDR3 DNA reads as TGTGCCAGCAGTTTACGCGGGGGCTCCTACAATGAGCAGTTCTTC.